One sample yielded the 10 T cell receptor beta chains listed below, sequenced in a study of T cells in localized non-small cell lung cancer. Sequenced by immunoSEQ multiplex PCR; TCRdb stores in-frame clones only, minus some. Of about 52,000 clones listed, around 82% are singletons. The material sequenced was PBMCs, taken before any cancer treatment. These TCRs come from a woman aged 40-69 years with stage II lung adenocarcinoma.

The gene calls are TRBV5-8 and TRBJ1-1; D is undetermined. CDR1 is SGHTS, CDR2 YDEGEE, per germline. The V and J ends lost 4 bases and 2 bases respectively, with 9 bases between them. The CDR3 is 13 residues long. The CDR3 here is CASSREVNTEAFF. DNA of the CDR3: TGTGCCAGCAGCAGGGAGGTTAACACTGAAGCTTTCTTT.

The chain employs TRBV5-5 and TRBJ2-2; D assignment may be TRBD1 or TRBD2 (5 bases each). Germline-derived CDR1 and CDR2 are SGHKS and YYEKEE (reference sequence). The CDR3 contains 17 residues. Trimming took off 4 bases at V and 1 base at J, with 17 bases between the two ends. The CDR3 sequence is CASSQGPQGGNTGELFF. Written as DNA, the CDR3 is TGTGCCAGCAGCCAGGGACCTCAAGGAGGGAACACCGGGGAGCTGTTTTTT.

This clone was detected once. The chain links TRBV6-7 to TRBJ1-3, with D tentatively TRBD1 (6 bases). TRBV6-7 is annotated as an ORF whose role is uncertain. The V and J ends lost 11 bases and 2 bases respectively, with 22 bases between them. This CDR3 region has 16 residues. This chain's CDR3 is CARGGGGGSPGNTIYF. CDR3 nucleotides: TGTGCCCGCGGTGGAGGGGGGGGGAGCCCTGGAAACACCATATATTTT.

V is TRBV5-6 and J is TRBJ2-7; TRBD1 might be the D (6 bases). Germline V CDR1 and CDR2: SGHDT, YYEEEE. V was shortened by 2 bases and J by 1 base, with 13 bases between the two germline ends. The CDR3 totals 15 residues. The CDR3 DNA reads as TGTGCCAGCAGCTTAGGCGAGACAGGATCCTACGAGCAGTACTTC. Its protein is CASSLGETGSYEQYF.

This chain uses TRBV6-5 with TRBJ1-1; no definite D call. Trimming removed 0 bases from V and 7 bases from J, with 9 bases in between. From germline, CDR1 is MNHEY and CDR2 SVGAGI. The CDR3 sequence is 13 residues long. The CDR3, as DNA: TGTGCCAGCAGTTACTCTAGGGTCCATGAAGCTTTCTTT. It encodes CASSYSRVHEAFF.

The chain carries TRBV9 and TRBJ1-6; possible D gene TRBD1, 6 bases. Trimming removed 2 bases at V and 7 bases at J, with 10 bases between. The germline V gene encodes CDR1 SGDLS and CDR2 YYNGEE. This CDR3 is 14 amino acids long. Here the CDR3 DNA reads TGTGCCAGCAGCGTTGGAGGGGGGAATTCACCCCTCCACTTT. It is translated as CASSVGGGNSPLHF.

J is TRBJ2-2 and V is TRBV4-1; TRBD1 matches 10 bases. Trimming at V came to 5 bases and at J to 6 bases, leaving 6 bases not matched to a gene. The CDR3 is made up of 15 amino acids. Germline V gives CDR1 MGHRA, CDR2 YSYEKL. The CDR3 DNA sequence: TGCGCCAGCAGCGTACCGGGACAGGGGTCCGGGGAGCTGTTTTTT. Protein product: CASSVPGQGSGELFF.

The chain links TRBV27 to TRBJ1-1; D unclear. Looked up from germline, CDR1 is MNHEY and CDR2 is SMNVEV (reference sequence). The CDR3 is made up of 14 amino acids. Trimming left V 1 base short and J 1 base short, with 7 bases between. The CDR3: CASSLFGANTEAFF. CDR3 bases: TGTGCCAGCAGTTTATTTGGCGCGAACACTGAAGCTTTCTTT.

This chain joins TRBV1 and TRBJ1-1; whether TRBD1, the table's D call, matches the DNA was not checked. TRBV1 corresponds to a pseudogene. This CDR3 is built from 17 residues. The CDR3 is CTSSQDPGQRVYTEAFF. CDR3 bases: TGCACCAGCAGCCAAGATCCGGGACAGAGGGTTTACACTGAAGCTTTCTTT.

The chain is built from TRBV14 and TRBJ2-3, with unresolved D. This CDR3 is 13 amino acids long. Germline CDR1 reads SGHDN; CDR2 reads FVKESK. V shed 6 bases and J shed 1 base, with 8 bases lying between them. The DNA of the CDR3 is TGTGCCAGCAGAAGGGCCCGCACAGATACGCAGTATTTT. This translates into CASRRARTDTQYF.